This TCR beta chain emerged from a study of Graves' ophthalmopathy and Graves' hyperthyroidism. Notes on the study in general: For predicting ophthalmopathy progression, the model had about 66% sensitivity and roughly 77% specificity. Using 13 signatures, a model distinguished ophthalmopathy from stable hyperthyroidism, reaching around 90% sensitivity and 70% to 83% specificity.

Germline values: CDR1 KGHDR, CDR2 SFDVKD. Trimming removed 5 bases from V and 4 bases from J; junction bases left unmatched: 5. The length of the CDR3 is 15 residues. This clonotype has a count of ten or more. No antigen is known for it. The authors amplified TCR beta CDR3 regions from RNA transcripts. Following a first-round RT-PCR that used HTBI primers, a second-round multiplex PCR was carried out. A single record per CDR3 protein comes from TCRdb applying MiXCR to the multiplex PCR reads. There are a few hundred thousand distinct CDR3 sequences in the sample; under 45% occur only once, and roughly 4.5% lies in the top ten.

Sequenced input: peripheral blood or thyroid tissue (not recorded which). The chain couples TRBV24-1 to TRBJ2-5; TRBD2 aligns across 11 bases. The TCR comes from an adult man with Graves' hyperthyroidism. The CDR3 bases are TGTGCCACCAGTGCCGGCACTAGCGGGAGAGAGACCCAGTACTTC. Its translation is CATSAGTSGRETQYF.